A selection of T cell receptor beta chains follows, all from one sample in a study of T-cell reconstitution after alpha-beta-depleted transplantation in children. Via MiXCR, TCRdb re-called the PCR reads, giving one row per CDR3 protein. The sample has about 1,000,000 distinct CDR3 sequences, about 31% seen once; the top ten hold under 30%. Sequenced here: PBMCs, mostly from graft donor cells, sampled 360 days after TCRalphabeta/CD19-depleted stem cell transplant. All receptors derive from a boy in the first two years of life who had a stem cell transplant for SCID, so the T cells may come from the graft donor. CDR3s include the opening cysteine and the closing phenylalanine or tryptophan. A D gene is named only where the DNA matches it firmly. The size field is filled for only some rows; it gives once, few, many or a size class.

CASSQAANRDTQYF | TGCGCCAGCAGCCAAGCTGCAAACAGAGATACGCAGTATTTT | . | 14 | TRBJ2-3 | . | TRBV4-1
CASSFGGQEGYGYTF | TGTGCCAGCAGTTTCGGCGGACAGGAGGGGTATGGCTACACCTTC | TRBD1 | 15 | TRBJ1-2 | . | TRBV12-3/TRBV12-4
CASSQEDRGIQYF | TGCGCCAGCAGCCAAGAAGACCGGGGCATTCAGTACTTC | . | 13 | TRBJ2-4 | few | TRBV4-1
CASSPARPYEQYF | TGTGCCAGCAGCCCCGCGAGGCCCTACGAGCAGTACTTC | . | 13 | TRBJ2-7 | few | TRBV12-3/TRBV12-4
CASSSPSWGGFLYEQYF | TGCGCCAGCAGCTCACCCTCATGGGGGGGCTTCCTCTACGAGCAGTACTTC | . | 17 | TRBJ2-7 | . | TRBV5-1
CASSFAGQSNQPQHF | TGTGCCAGCAGTTTTGCGGGACAGAGCAATCAGCCCCAGCATTTT | TRBD1 | 15 | TRBJ1-5 | . | TRBV12-3/TRBV12-4
CASSDALKGGGRGNNEQFF | TGTGCCAGCAGTGACGCTCTTAAAGGGGGGGGCCGTGGGAACAATGAGCAGTTCTTC | . | 19 | TRBJ2-1 | few | TRBV2
CGSSYSNGGSSSSYEQYF | TGTGGCAGCAGTTACTCGAATGGGGGATCCTCTTCTTCCTACGAGCAGTACTTC | . | 18 | TRBJ2-7 | . | TRBV6-2/TRBV6-3
CASSLYPGRTTGELFF | TGTGCCAGCAGCCTATACCCGGGAAGAACGACCGGGGAGCTGTTTTTT | . | 16 | TRBJ2-2 | few | TRBV12-3/TRBV12-4
CATRRDSRYNEQFF | TGTGCCACCCGCCGGGACTCACGCTACAATGAGCAGTTCTTC | . | 14 | TRBJ2-1 | . | TRBV15
CSVERTGFYGYTF | TGCAGCGTTGAGAGGACAGGCTTCTATGGCTACACCTTC | TRBD1 | 13 | TRBJ1-2 | . | TRBV29-1
CSAHRGGAGDTQYF | TGCAGTGCCCACCGCGGGGGGGCTGGAGATACGCAGTATTTT | TRBD2 | 14 | TRBJ2-3 | few | TRBV20-1
CASSLDRTSTDTQYF | TGTGCCAGCAGCTTGGACAGGACTAGCACAGATACGCAGTATTTT | . | 15 | TRBJ2-3 | few | TRBV5-5
CASSSSDREGEQFF | TGTGCCAGCAGTTCGTCGGACAGGGAGGGTGAGCAGTTCTTC | . | 14 | TRBJ2-1 | . | TRBV12-3/TRBV12-4
CASSLFGQITEAFF | TGTGCCAGCAGTTTATTTGGGCAGATCACTGAAGCTTTCTTT | . | 14 | TRBJ1-1 | . | TRBV12-3/TRBV12-4
CASSPPRGGRSTGELFF | TGTGCCAGCAGCCCCCCCAGGGGGGGCAGAAGCACCGGGGAGCTGTTTTTT | . | 17 | TRBJ2-2 | . | TRBV11-2
CASSHFNEGRTESDTQYF | TGTGCCAGCAGCCACTTCAACGAGGGGCGGACCGAATCAGATACGCAGTATTTT | . | 18 | TRBJ2-3 | . | TRBV3-1